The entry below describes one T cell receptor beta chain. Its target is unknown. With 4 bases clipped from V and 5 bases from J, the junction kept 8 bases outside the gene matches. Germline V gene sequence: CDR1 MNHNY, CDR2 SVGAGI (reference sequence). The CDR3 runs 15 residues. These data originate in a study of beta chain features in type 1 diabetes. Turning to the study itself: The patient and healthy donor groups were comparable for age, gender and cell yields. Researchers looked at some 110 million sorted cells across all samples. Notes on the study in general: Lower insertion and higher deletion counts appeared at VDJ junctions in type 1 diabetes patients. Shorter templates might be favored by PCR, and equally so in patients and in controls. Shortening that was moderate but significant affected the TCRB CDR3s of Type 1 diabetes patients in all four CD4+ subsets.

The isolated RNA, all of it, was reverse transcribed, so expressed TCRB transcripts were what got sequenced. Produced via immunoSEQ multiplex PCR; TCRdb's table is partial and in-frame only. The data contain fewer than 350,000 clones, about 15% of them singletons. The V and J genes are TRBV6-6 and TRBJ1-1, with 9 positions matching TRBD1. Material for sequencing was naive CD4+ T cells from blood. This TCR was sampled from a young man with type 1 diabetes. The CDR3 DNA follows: TGTGCCAGCAGTTTACTCGGGACAGGGAAGACTGAAGCTTTCTTT. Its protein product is CASSLLGTGKTEAFF.